The rows below give T cell receptor beta chains drawn from one sample of a study of T cell therapy after organ transplantation. Clones were sequenced by immunoSEQ multiplex PCR, and TCRdb holds only the in-frame ones, with some missing. The data hold 20,000 or so clones, with around 84% observed a single time. What these receptors recognize is not known. Sequencing used CD8+ T cells from blood, obtained after autologous CMV-specific T cell therapy. Receptor source: a human patient who had received a solid organ transplant and had CMV disease. Some T cells may trace back to the graft donor. Each CDR3 is given with its conserved first and last residue. The order of the fields is J gene, V gene, clone size, D gene, CDR3 protein, CDR3 DNA. A D gene is named only where the DNA matches it firmly. The listing skips clone size in some rows; elsewhere it reads once, few, many or a size class.

TRBJ2-5 TRBV7-7 - - CASSLGSLETQYF TGTGCCAGCAGCTTAGGTAGCCTAGAGACCCAGTACTTC
TRBJ1-2 TRBV29-1 - - CSVDRTDYGYTF TGCAGCGTTGATAGGACAGACTATGGCTACACCTTC
TRBJ1-2 TRBV28 - - CASSLPGSNYGYTF TGTGCCAGCAGTTTGCCGGGCAGCAACTATGGCTACACCTTC
TRBJ2-7 TRBV6-5 - - CASGEFPYHEQYF TGTGCCAGTGGGGAGTTCCCCTACCACGAGCAGTACTTC
TRBJ1-5 TRBV15 - - CATSRDRVEGNQPQHF TGTGCCACCAGCAGAGATAGGGTGGAGGGCAATCAGCCCCAGCATTTT
TRBJ2-1 TRBV5-6 - - CASSSSASYNEQFF TGTGCCAGCAGCTCCTCGGCGAGCTACAATGAGCAGTTCTTC
TRBJ2-2 TRBV30 - TRBD1 CAWNLIEQGRRELFF TGTGCCTGGAATCTAATCGAACAGGGGCGTCGGGAGCTGTTTTTT
TRBJ2-1 TRBV7-8 - TRBD2 CATLGTSGRKFF TGTGCCACCCTGGGGACTAGCGGGAGGAAGTTCTTC
TRBJ1-4 TRBV5-6 once - CASSRDYNEKLFF TGTGCCAGCAGCCGGGACTATAATGAAAAACTGTTTTTT
TRBJ1-2 TRBV4-2 - - CASRQGNYGYTF TGTGCCAGCAGGCAGGGTAACTATGGCTACACCTTC
TRBJ2-1 TRBV27 - - CASSLSSQLNEQFF TGTGCCAGCAGTTTATCGTCGCAGCTCAATGAGCAGTTCTTC
TRBJ2-7 TRBV5-1 once TRBD1 CASSSGQGSSYEQYF TGCGCCAGCAGCTCGGGACAGGGGAGCTCCTACGAGCAGTACTTC
TRBJ2-5 TRBV4-2 - TRBD2 CASSQAASGAVETQYF TGTGCCAGCAGCCAAGCGGCTAGCGGGGCGGTAGAGACCCAGTACTTC
TRBJ2-7 TRBV19 - - CASSSSGPLYEQYF TGTGCCAGTAGTAGTTCAGGTCCTCTCTACGAGCAGTACTTC
TRBJ2-2 TRBV4-1 - - CASQGLRELFF TGCGCCAGCCAGGGGTTACGGGAGCTGTTTTTT